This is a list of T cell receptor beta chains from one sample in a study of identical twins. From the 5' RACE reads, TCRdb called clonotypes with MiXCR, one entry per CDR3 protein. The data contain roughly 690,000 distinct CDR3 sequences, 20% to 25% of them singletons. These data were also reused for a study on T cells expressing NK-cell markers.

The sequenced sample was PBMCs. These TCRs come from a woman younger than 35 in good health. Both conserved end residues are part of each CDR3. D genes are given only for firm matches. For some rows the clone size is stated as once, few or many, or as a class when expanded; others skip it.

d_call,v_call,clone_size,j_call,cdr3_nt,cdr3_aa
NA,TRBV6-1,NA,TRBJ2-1,TGTGCCAGCAGTGAAGCAGGAGGGTCTGAGCAGTTCTTC,CASSEAGGSEQFF
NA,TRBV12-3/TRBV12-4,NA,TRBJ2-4,TGTGCCAGCAGTTCCGGATCCCTAGCCAAAAACATTCAGTACTTC,CASSSGSLAKNIQYF
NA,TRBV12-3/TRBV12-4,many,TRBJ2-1,TGTGCCAGCACCCCCGACGGCAGGCTCTACAATGAGCAGTTCTTC,CASTPDGRLYNEQFF
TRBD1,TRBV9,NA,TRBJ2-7,TGTGCCAGCAGCCCGACTTGGGACAGCTCCTACGAGCAGTACTTC,CASSPTWDSSYEQYF
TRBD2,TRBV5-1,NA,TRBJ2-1,TGCGCCAGCAGCTTGGGGACTAGCGGGAGCGATGAGCAGTTCTTC,CASSLGTSGSDEQFF
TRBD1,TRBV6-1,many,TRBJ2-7,TGTGCCAGCAGTCCGACAGGGGTCTACGAGCAGTACTTC,CASSPTGVYEQYF
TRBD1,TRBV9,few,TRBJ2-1,TGTGCCAGCAGTGCACAGGGGGCATCCTACAATGAGCAGTTCTTC,CASSAQGASYNEQFF
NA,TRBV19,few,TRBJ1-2,TGTGCCAGTAGTAAGGACTGGCAAAGTGGCGGAAGCTACACCTTC,CASSKDWQSGGSYTF
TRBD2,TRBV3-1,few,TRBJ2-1,TGTGCCAGCAGCCAAGGGACTAGCGGGAGCAGGGAGCAGTTCTTC,CASSQGTSGSREQFF
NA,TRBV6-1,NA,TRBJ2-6,TGTGCCAGCATCTCGACGGGCTCTGGGGCCAACGTCCTGACTTTC,CASISTGSGANVLTF
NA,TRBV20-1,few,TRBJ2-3,TGCAGTGTTTGGGGCGGGGAAGGGCAGTATTTT,CSVWGGEGQYF
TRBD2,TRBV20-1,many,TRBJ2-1,TGCAGTGCTAGAGCCGGACTAGCGGGCTACAATGAGCAGTTCTTC,CSARAGLAGYNEQFF
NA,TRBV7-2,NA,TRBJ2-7,TGTGCCAGCAGCCACCCTGCGACAGGAGCCTACGAGCAGTACTTC,CASSHPATGAYEQYF
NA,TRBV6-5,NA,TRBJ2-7,TGTGCCAGCAGTTTGCGGCAGGCGAGCGACGAGCAGTACTTC,CASSLRQASDEQYF
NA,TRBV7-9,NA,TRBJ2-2,TGTGCCAGCAGCCAGACGAGGGGCCCTAACACCGGGGAGCTGTTTTTT,CASSQTRGPNTGELFF
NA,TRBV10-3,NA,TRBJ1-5,TGTGCCATCGGAGGGGGCAATCAGCCCCAGCATTTT,CAIGGGNQPQHF
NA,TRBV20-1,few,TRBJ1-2,TGCAGTGCTGGGGGACCGGTAAACTATGGCTACACCTTC,CSAGGPVNYGYTF
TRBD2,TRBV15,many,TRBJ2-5,TGTGCCACCAGCAGCCAACTAGCGGGTCAGACCCAGTACTTC,CATSSQLAGQTQYF
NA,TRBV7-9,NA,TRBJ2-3,TGTGCCAGCAGCCCCCGAAACACAGATACGCAGTATTTT,CASSPRNTDTQYF
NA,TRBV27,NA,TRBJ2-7,TGTGCCAGCAGTTTAGGAGGGTCGGTGTGGGGCTACGAGCAGTACTTC,CASSLGGSVWGYEQYF
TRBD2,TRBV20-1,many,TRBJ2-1,TGCAGTGCTAAGGGGGCGGGAGGGCCTCTAGTTGAGCAGTTCTTC,CSAKGAGGPLVEQFF
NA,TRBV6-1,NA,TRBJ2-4,TGTGCCAGCAGTGAAACCGGGGGAGCCAAAAACATTCAGTACTTC,CASSETGGAKNIQYF
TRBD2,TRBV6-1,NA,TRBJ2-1,TGTGCCAGCAGGGCTAGCGGGACCAATGAGCAGTTCTTC,CASRASGTNEQFF
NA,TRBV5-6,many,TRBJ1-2,TGTGCCAGCAGCCGTGGAAGGGGCGGCTACACCTTC,CASSRGRGGYTF
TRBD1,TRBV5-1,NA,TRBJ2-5,TGCGCCAGCAGCTCCGGGACAGGGCCGACCCAGTACTTC,CASSSGTGPTQYF
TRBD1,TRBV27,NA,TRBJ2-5,TGTGCCAGCTGGTTAGGGACAGGGCCGAGGGAGACCCAGTACTTC,CASWLGTGPRETQYF
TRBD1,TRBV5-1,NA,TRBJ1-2,TGCGCCAGCAGCAAGGGACAGGGAGGAAATTATGGCTACACCTTC,CASSKGQGGNYGYTF
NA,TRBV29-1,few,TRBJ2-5,TGCAGCGTTTTCATGGCGGAGACCCAGTACTTC,CSVFMAETQYF
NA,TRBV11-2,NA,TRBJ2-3,TGTGCCAGCAGCTTAGGGATCGGGCAGGGCATAATCACAGATACGCAGTATTTT,CASSLGIGQGIITDTQYF
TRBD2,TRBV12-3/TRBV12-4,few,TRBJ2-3,TGTGCCAGCAGTCCGCCCCTTACTAGCGGGGGGGTCGCAGATACGCAGTATTTT,CASSPPLTSGGVADTQYF
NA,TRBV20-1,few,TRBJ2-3,TGCAGTGCTAGCCGGACTGTGTGGAGGACAGATACGCAGTATTTT,CSASRTVWRTDTQYF
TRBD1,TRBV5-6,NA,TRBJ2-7,TGTGCCAGCAGCCCCATAGACAGGGTCTACGAGCAGTACTTC,CASSPIDRVYEQYF
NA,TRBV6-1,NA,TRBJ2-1,TGTGCCAGCAGTGAAGTATGGCTAAGGGGTGAGCAGTTCTTC,CASSEVWLRGEQFF
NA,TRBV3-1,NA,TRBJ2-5,TGTGCCAGCAGCCAAGGAATAAGCAGGGGCCAAGAGACCCAGTACTTC,CASSQGISRGQETQYF
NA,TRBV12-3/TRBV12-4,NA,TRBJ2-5,TGTGCCAGCAGTTACCGGAACACCCAAGAGACCCAGTACTTC,CASSYRNTQETQYF
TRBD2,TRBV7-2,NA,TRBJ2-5,TGTGCCAGCAGCTTAACCGCGCGGGGGGGGACCCAGTACTTC,CASSLTARGGTQYF
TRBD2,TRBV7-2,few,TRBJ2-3,TGTGCCAGCAGCCAGGCCGGGGGGGGCACAGATACGCAGTATTTT,CASSQAGGGTDTQYF
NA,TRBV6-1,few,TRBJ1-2,TGTGCCAGCAGTCTGATAATAGGGGCGGGAAACTATGGCTACACCTTC,CASSLIIGAGNYGYTF
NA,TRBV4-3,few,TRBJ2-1,TGCGCCAGCAGCCAAGATCTAAACTACGCTAGCTCCTACAATGAGCAGTTCTTC,CASSQDLNYASSYNEQFF
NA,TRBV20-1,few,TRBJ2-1,TGCAGTGCTAGAGAAATCAATGAGCAGTTCTTC,CSAREINEQFF
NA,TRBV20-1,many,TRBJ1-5,TGCAGTGCGCCCGGCGGGGGAAACAGCAATCAGCCCCAGCATTTT,CSAPGGGNSNQPQHF
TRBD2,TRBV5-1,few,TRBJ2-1,TGCGCCAGCAGCTTGGGGTCTAGCGGGAGGATCAATGAGCAGTTCTTC,CASSLGSSGRINEQFF
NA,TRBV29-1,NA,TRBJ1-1,TGCAGCGCCGTGCAGGATAACACTGAAGCTTTCTTT,CSAVQDNTEAFF
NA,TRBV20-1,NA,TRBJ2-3,TGCAGTGCCCCCGCCCGCCGAGATACGCAGTATTTT,CSAPARRDTQYF
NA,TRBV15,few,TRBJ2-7,TGTGCCACCAGCAGGGAGGAATTCGTTGACGAGCAGTACTTC,CATSREEFVDEQYF
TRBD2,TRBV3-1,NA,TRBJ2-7,TGTGCCAGCAGCCAAGATGGGACTAGTCTCTACGAGCAGTACTTC,CASSQDGTSLYEQYF
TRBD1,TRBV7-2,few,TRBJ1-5,TGTGCCAGCAGCTTAGAACAGGGGGTCCATCAGCCCCAGCATTTT,CASSLEQGVHQPQHF
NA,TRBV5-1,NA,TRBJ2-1,TGCGCCAGCAGCTTTGGGCAGGACTATGAGCAGTTCTTC,CASSFGQDYEQFF
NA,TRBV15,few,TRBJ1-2,TGTGCCACCAGCCCGTACCAAACCAAGTGGGGCTACACCTTC,CATSPYQTKWGYTF
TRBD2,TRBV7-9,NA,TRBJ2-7,TGTGCCAGCAGCCAGGGGACTAGCGGGACTCTTTACGAGCAGTACTTC,CASSQGTSGTLYEQYF